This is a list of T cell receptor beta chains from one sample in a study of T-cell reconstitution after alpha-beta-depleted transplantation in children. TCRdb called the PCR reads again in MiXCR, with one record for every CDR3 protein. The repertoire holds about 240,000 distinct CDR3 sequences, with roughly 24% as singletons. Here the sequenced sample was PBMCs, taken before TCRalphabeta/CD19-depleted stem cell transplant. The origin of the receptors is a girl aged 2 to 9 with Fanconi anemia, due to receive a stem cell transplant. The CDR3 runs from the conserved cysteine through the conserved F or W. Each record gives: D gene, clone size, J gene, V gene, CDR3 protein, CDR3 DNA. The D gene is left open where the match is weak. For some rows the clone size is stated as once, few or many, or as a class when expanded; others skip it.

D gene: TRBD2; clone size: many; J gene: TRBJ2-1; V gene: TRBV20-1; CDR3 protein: CSAGIAGGPGEQFF; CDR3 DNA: TGCAGTGCGGGTATAGCGGGAGGGCCAGGTGAGCAGTTCTTC
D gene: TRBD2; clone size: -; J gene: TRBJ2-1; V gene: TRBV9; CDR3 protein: CASSASAGGAVRQFF; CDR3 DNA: TGTGCCAGCAGCGCCTCTGCGGGGGGAGCGGTTCGGCAGTTCTTC
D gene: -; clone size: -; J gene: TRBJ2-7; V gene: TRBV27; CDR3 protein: CASSSISAYEQYF; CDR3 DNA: TGTGCCAGCAGTTCCATCTCGGCCTACGAGCAGTACTTC
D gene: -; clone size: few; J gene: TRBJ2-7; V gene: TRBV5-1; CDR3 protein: CASSLTESYEQYF; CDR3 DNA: TGCGCCAGCAGCTTGACTGAGTCCTACGAGCAGTACTTC
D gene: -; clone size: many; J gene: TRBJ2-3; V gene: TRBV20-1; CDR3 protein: CSAPDFEDTQYF; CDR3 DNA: TGCAGTGCTCCGGACTTCGAGGATACGCAGTATTTT
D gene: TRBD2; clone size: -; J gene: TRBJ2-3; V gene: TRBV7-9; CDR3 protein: CASSLDPRRLAGARGDTQYF; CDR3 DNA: TGTGCCAGCAGCTTAGACCCTCGGAGACTAGCGGGGGCCCGTGGAGATACGCAGTATTTT
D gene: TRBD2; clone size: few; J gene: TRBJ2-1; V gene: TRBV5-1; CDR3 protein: CASSLGAGGKDEQFF; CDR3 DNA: TGCGCCAGCAGCTTAGGCGCGGGGGGGAAGGATGAGCAGTTCTTC
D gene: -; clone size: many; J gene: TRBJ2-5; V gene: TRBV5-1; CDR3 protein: CASSLWGVTIQETQYF; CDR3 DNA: TGCGCCAGCAGCTTGTGGGGAGTCACGATTCAAGAGACCCAGTACTTC
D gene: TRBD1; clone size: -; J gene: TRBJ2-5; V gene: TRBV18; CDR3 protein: CASSPPARQGETQYF; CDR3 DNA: TGTGCCAGCTCACCACCTGCCAGACAGGGAGAGACCCAGTACTTC
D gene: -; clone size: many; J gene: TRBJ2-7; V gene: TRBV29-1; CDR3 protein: CSVESESYEQYF; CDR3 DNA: TGCAGCGTTGAGTCGGAATCCTACGAGCAGTACTTC